The 28 T cell receptor beta chains reported below all come from one sample, sequenced in a study of OX40 agonist ivuxolimab in advanced cancers. Measured with immunoSEQ multiplex PCR; TCRdb has only the in-frame clones, and not every one. The sample gives tens of thousands of clones, 87% of which show up once; under 0.35% is in the top ten. The input for sequencing was CD4+ or CD8+ T cells sorted from blood, taken in a trial of the OX40 agonist ivuxolimab. The receptors here all came from an adult with an advanced solid tumor such as melanoma, head and neck, liver or kidney cancer.

The chain employs TRBV27 and TRBJ1-5; D is possibly TRBD1 (5 bases). CDR1 and CDR2 from the germline V gene are MNHEY and SMNVEV (reference sequence). Trimming cost V 6 bases and J 2 bases, with 20 bases left between them. The CDR3 has 17 residues. The CDR3 protein is CASRPPGGGFGNQPQHF. The CDR3 region has the DNA TGTGCCAGCAGGCCCCCTGGGGGAGGGTTTGGCAATCAGCCCCAGCATTTT.

The chain has TRBV5-1 and TRBJ2-5; TRBD2 might be the D (6 bases). The CDR3 length is 13 residues. The V and J ends lost 2 bases and 9 bases respectively, with 14 bases between them. Germline CDR1 reads SGHRS; CDR2 reads YFSETQ. CDR3 in amino acids: CASSFVVGGPQYF. In DNA, the CDR3 is TGCGCCAGCAGCTTCGTAGTAGGAGGGCCCCAGTACTTC.

This rearrangement joins TRBV28 to TRBJ1-2; D may be TRBD1 (6 bases). Germline V lookup: CDR1 MDHEN, CDR2 SYDVKM. The CDR3 is made up of 14 amino acids. Trimming took off 8 bases at V and 4 bases at J, with 17 bases between the two ends. This chain's CDR3 is CASAPGGAVYGYTF. The CDR3 DNA reads TGTGCCAGCGCCCCGGGGGGGGCGGTCTATGGCTACACCTTC.

The gene calls are TRBV19 and TRBJ2-3; 12 nucleotides align to TRBD2. V was clipped by 7 bases and J by 6 bases; unmatched bases: 8. Germline V gene sequence: CDR1 LNHDA, CDR2 SQIVND (reference sequence). The CDR3 runs to 15 residues. The CDR3 bases are TGTGCCAGTAATTCGGTGGGACTAGCGGGTGATACGCAGTATTTT. It encodes CASNSVGLAGDTQYF.

V usage is TRBV5-1 and J usage is TRBJ1-4; D not certain. The CDR3 extends over 14 amino acids. V was clipped by 3 bases and J by 7 bases, with 13 bases between them. Germline V CDR1 and CDR2: SGHRS, YFSETQ. The chain's CDR3 is CASSSPDLGEKLFF. CDR3 bases: TGCGCCAGCAGCTCTCCGGACTTGGGTGAAAAACTGTTTTTT.

The genes are TRBV7-8 and TRBJ1-1, with D unresolved. This CDR3 spans 13 amino acids. Between the trimmed V and J ends, which lost 7 bases and 1 base, there was a span of 10 bases. Germline V CDR1 and CDR2: SGHVS, FQNEAQ. CDR3 protein: CASTTRGNTEAFF. In nucleotides, the CDR3 is TGTGCCAGCACCACCCGAGGGAACACTGAAGCTTTCTTT.

The chain links TRBV27 to TRBJ2-1; weak D call: TRBD2 (5 bases). Between the trimmed V and J ends, which lost 6 bases and 0 bases, there was a span of 12 bases. This CDR3 is built from 15 residues. Germline CDR1 MNHEY, CDR2 SMNVEV (reference sequence). CDR3 protein: CASSLSGGSYNEQFF. The CDR3 DNA reads as TGTGCCAGCAGCCTAAGCGGAGGCTCCTACAATGAGCAGTTCTTC.

The sample holds one count of this clone. The chain couples TRBV2 to TRBJ2-2; D remains unclear. There are 14 residues in the CDR3. CDR1 and CDR2 from the germline V gene are SNHLY and FYNNEI. V was cut by 1 base and J by 6 bases, with 9 bases left in between. CDR3: CASSEVTWSGELFF. The DNA of the CDR3 is TGTGCCAGCAGTGAAGTTACGTGGTCCGGGGAGCTGTTTTTT.

The rearrangement links TRBV5-1 to TRBJ2-3; 8 bases line up with TRBD2. The CDR3 length is 22 residues. After removal of 3 bases from V and 1 base from J, the junction contained 25 bases not matched to a gene. The germline V gene has CDR1 SGHRS and CDR2 YFSETQ. CDR3 residues: CASSYSGYGLAEPARRTDTQYF. The CDR3 DNA is TGCGCCAGCAGCTATTCGGGGTACGGACTAGCCGAACCCGCGAGACGCACAGATACGCAGTATTTT.

The CDR3 region has the DNA TGTGCCTGGAGTAGGTTCTCTGGGGCCAACGTCCTGACTTTC. Protein: CAWSRFSGANVLTF. This chain links TRBV30 with TRBJ2-6; D remains unclear. CDR3 length: 14 amino acids. Trimming removed 2 bases from V and 0 bases from J, with 5 bases in between. Germline V gene data show CDR1 as GTSNPN and CDR2 as SVGIG (reference sequence).

This chain connects TRBV9 to TRBJ2-1; D may be TRBD2 (6 bases). V was cut by 4 bases and J by 4 bases, with 18 bases left in between. This CDR3 has 16 residues. Per germline, CDR1 SGDLS and CDR2 YYNGEE. The CDR3 reads CASSPQGRDLYNEQFF. The CDR3, as DNA: TGTGCCAGCAGCCCCCAAGGGCGGGACCTTTACAATGAGCAGTTCTTC.

The J gene is TRBJ1-4, the V gene TRBV4-1; 10 bases match TRBD1. The trim removed 2 bases at V and 8 bases at J, leaving 5 bases unmatched. From germline, CDR1 is MGHRA and CDR2 YSYEKL. CDR3 length: 15 residues. CDR3 region: CASSQSGQGWEKLFF. CDR3 coding DNA: TGCGCCAGCAGCCAATCGGGACAGGGGTGGGAAAAACTGTTTTTT.

The chain couples TRBV7-8 to TRBJ1-4, with D unresolved. Germline assignment: CDR1 SGHVS and CDR2 FQNEAQ. The length of the CDR3 is 13 residues. V lost 2 bases and J 7 bases, leaving 8 bases between the germline ends. Written as DNA, the CDR3 is TGTGCCAGCAGCTTACGGCCGGGTGAAAAACTGTTTTTT. It codes for CASSLRPGEKLFF.

The chain is built from TRBV6-5 and TRBJ1-1; D may be TRBD1 (5 bases). The V end lost 6 bases, the J end lost 0 bases, and 11 bases lay between the germline ends. The CDR3 has 14 residues. From germline, CDR1 is MNHEY and CDR2 SVGAGI. The CDR3 DNA reads as TGTGCCAGCAGAGACGGGACGGTGAACACTGAAGCTTTCTTT. As protein: CASRDGTVNTEAFF.

The chain combines TRBV6-5 with TRBJ2-5, with D perhaps TRBD1 (6 bases). Germline lookup yields CDR1 MNHEY and CDR2 SVGAGI. There are 13 residues in the CDR3. V lost 3 bases to trimming and J lost 2 bases, with 7 bases between them. CDR3 residues: CASSYRGQETQYF. CDR3 DNA: TGTGCCAGCAGTTATAGGGGGCAAGAGACCCAGTACTTC.

The chain has TRBV11-2 and TRBJ1-1, with D maybe TRBD1 (6 bases). Germline CDR1 SGHAT, CDR2 FQNNGV. The CDR3 spans 15 residues. Trimming cost V 3 bases and J 0 bases, with 11 bases left between them. The CDR3 region is CASSFWGRVNTEAFF. The CDR3 DNA sequence: TGTGCCAGCAGCTTTTGGGGGCGGGTGAACACTGAAGCTTTCTTT.

J is TRBJ1-2 and V is TRBV25-1; D not resolved. CDR1 and CDR2 (germline): MGHDK, SYGVNS. The CDR3 loop spans 13 amino acids. Between the trimmed V and J ends, which lost 9 bases and 0 bases, there was a span of 11 bases. The chain's CDR3 is CASTIMANYGYTF. In nucleotides, the CDR3 is TGTGCCAGTACCATAATGGCTAACTATGGCTACACCTTC.

The V and J genes are TRBV28 and TRBJ2-1; maybe TRBD2 (5 bases). Looked up from germline, CDR1 is MDHEN and CDR2 is SYDVKM. The V end lost 7 bases, the J end lost 0 bases, and 10 bases lay between the germline ends. This CDR3 comprises 14 residues. This CDR3 is CASIRRGSYNEQFF. The CDR3 region has the DNA TGTGCCAGCATTCGACGGGGCTCCTACAATGAGCAGTTCTTC.

The chain couples TRBV6-5 to TRBJ2-2; D unresolved. This CDR3 has 14 amino acids. V shed 2 bases and J shed 3 bases, with 7 bases lying between them. Germline V gene sequence: CDR1 MNHEY, CDR2 SVGAGI. This CDR3 reads CASSYRRDTGELFF. In DNA form, the CDR3 reads TGTGCCAGCAGTTACCGAAGGGACACCGGGGAGCTGTTTTTT.

This chain connects TRBV5-1 to TRBJ1-2, with D unclear. This CDR3 comprises 13 residues. The V end lost 6 bases, the J end lost 4 bases, and 13 bases lay between the germline ends. Germline V gene lookup returns CDR1 SGHRS and CDR2 YFSETQ. CDR3 coding DNA: TGCGCCAGCACCGGACTGATCGGCTATGGCTACACCTTC. Protein product: CASTGLIGYGYTF.

Worth noting for this clone: An end of the junction differs from the germline gene, which may be a read error. The chain is built from TRBV2 and TRBJ2-3; 10 positions agree with TRBD2. The germline V gene encodes CDR1 SNHLY and CDR2 FYNNEI. This CDR3 is built from 12 residues. The CDR3 protein is CAARRLAGFPDF. As DNA, the CDR3 is TGTGCCGCACGCCGACTAGCGGGCTTCCCAGATTTT.

The chain is built from TRBV7-3 and TRBJ1-2; 7 nucleotides align to TRBD1. Germline trimming cut 1 base from V and 4 bases from J; bases unmatched to any gene: 15. Germline CDR1 is SGHTA and CDR2 is FQGTGA. The CDR3 consists of 18 residues. The CDR3 reads CASSLSPLEGAHIYGYTF. DNA for the CDR3: TGTGCCAGCAGCTTAAGCCCCCTGGAGGGGGCGCATATCTATGGCTACACCTTC.

The chain combines TRBV6-5 with TRBJ2-2; a possible D gene is TRBD1 (5 bases). This CDR3 contains 14 residues. Germline V gives CDR1 MNHEY, CDR2 SVGAGI. V lost 2 bases and J 6 bases, leaving 10 bases between the germline ends. CDR3 amino acids: CASSYNRLSGELFF. The CDR3 coding sequence is TGTGCCAGCAGTTACAACAGGCTATCCGGGGAGCTGTTTTTT.

This rearrangement joins TRBV11-2 to TRBJ2-5; tentatively, D is TRBD1 (5 bases). V dropped 3 bases and J dropped 5 bases, with 13 bases sitting between them. The CDR3 sequence is 14 residues long. Germline loops: CDR1 SGHAT, CDR2 FQNNGV. The chain's CDR3 is CASSFLLGAETQYF. Here the CDR3 DNA reads TGTGCCAGCAGCTTTCTCCTTGGGGCGGAGACCCAGTACTTC.

The chain links TRBV5-1 to TRBJ1-2; the D gene is possibly TRBD1 (5 bases). The CDR3 runs 15 residues. Germline loops: CDR1 SGHRS, CDR2 YFSETQ. The V end was cut by 5 bases, the J end by 1 base, with 15 bases between. DNA of the CDR3: TGCGCCAGCAGACAGGTGGGCGGATTTAACTATGGCTACACCTTC. It translates to CASRQVGGFNYGYTF. Full variable domain (missing parts from reference TRBV5-1 and TRBJ1-2): KAGVTQTPRYLIKTRGQQVTLSCSPISGHRSVSWYQQTPGQGLQFLFEYFSETQRNKGNFPGRFSGRQFSNSRSEMNVSTLELGDSALYLCASRQVGGFNYGYTFGSGTRLTVV.

The V call is TRBV10-1, the J call TRBJ1-2; D unclear. Germline-derived CDR1 and CDR2 are WNHNN and SYGVQD (reference sequence). The length of the CDR3 is 15 residues. Trimming removed 0 bases from V and 4 bases from J, with 12 bases in between. CDR3 sequence reads: CASSESVGRSYGYTF. The CDR3 nucleotides are TGCGCCAGCAGTGAGTCGGTAGGGCGGAGCTATGGCTACACCTTC.

This chain joins TRBV5-4 and TRBJ1-2; D remains unclear. Between the trimmed V and J ends, which lost 0 bases and 0 bases, there was a span of 6 bases. The length of the CDR3 is 14 residues. CDR1 and CDR2 (germline): SGHNT, YYREEE (reference sequence). CDR3 sequence (DNA): TGTGCCAGCAGCTTGGGGGCAGCTAACTATGGCTACACCTTC. This gives the protein CASSLGAANYGYTF.

This CDR3 is CASSLDPDRVGDTQYF. CDR3 nucleotide sequence: TGTGCCAGCAGCTTAGACCCCGACAGGGTCGGGGATACGCAGTATTTT. The chain uses TRBV7-2 and TRBJ2-3, with 7 bases identical to TRBD1. V was clipped by 1 base and J by 6 bases; unmatched bases: 10. Germline V gene data show CDR1 as SGHTA and CDR2 as FQGNSA. The CDR3 is 16 residues long.